These T cell receptor beta chains were read from a single sample in a study of graft-versus-host responses after intestinal transplantation. Sequencing used immunoSEQ multiplex PCR; TCRdb keeps in-frame clones, though not all of them. The sample has about 22,000 clones, 56% seen once. The sample consisted of alloreactive CD4+ T cells from a mixed lymphocyte reaction culture, taken before intestinal transplant. Receptors were obtained from a human patient who received an intestinal transplant. Both conserved end residues are part of each CDR3. Each record gives: J gene, clone size, V gene, D gene, CDR3 DNA, CDR3 protein. A D gene is named only where the DNA matches it firmly. For some rows the clone size is stated as once, few or many, or as a class when expanded; others skip it.

TRBJ2-7 | - | TRBV28 | TRBD2 | TGTGCCAGCAGTTTTAGCAGGACTAGCACCTACGAGCAGTACTTC | CASSFSRTSTYEQYF
TRBJ2-7 | few | TRBV6-5 | - | TGTGTAGGGGTGACGGACTACGAGCAGTACTTC | CVGVTDYEQYF
TRBJ2-2 | once | TRBV28 | TRBD1 | TGTGCCAGCAGTAGCCCAGGGGGCGCGGGCGGGGAGCTGTTTTTT | CASSSPGGAGGELFF
TRBJ1-6 | - | TRBV6-1 | TRBD1 | TGTGCCAGCAGTGGATTTCAGGGGTTACAGGGGGCACCCCTCCACTTT | CASSGFQGLQGAPLHF
TRBJ2-2 | - | TRBV5-5 | - | TGTGCCAGCAGCTTGGAGGCTAGCGTTACCGGGGAGCTGTTTTTT | CASSLEASVTGELFF
TRBJ1-5 | - | TRBV2 | TRBD1 | TGTGCCAGCGGGACAGGGAATCAGCCCCAGCATTTT | CASGTGNQPQHF
TRBJ1-3 | - | TRBV19 | - | TGTGCCAGTAGTATTATCGCGACAGCCGTCTCTGGAAACACCATATATTTT | CASSIIATAVSGNTIYF
TRBJ2-3 | - | TRBV10-3 | TRBD2 | TGTGCCATCAGTCGGGAGGGGACAGATACGCAGTATTTT | CAISREGTDTQYF
TRBJ1-2 | - | TRBV7-9 | - | TGTGCCAGCAGCTCCGAGGCCACGGGTCGGGGCTACACCTTC | CASSSEATGRGYTF
TRBJ1-2 | - | TRBV5-1 | TRBD1 | TGCGCCAGCAGCTTGGAGGGACAGGGGTCGAGGGGCTACACCTTC | CASSLEGQGSRGYTF
TRBJ2-3 | - | TRBV29-1 | - | TGCAGCGTTGGAGCCGCTAGCACAGATACGCAGTATTTT | CSVGAASTDTQYF
TRBJ2-5 | - | TRBV30 | - | TGTGCCTGGAGTAGGCAGGTATCAGAGACCCAGTACTTC | CAWSRQVSETQYF
TRBJ1-4 | few | TRBV5-1 | - | TGCGCCAGCAGCGAGGGACTGAGTGAAAAACTGTTTTTT | CASSEGLSEKLFF
TRBJ2-3 | - | TRBV19 | - | TGTGCCAGTAGTATGCCGGGCACAGATACGCAGTATTTT | CASSMPGTDTQYF
TRBJ2-5 | few | TRBV30 | TRBD1 | TGTGCCTGGAGGAGGCCCGACAGGGAACGGGAGACCCAGTACTTC | CAWRRPDRERETQYF
TRBJ1-1 | - | TRBV18 | - | TGTGCCAGCTCCCCTCCCTTCCAAACAGGGAACACTGAAGCTTTCTTT | CASSPPFQTGNTEAFF
TRBJ1-1 | - | TRBV6-5 | - | TGTGCCAGCAGTTACCAATCCGACAGACTCACTGAAGCTTTCTTT | CASSYQSDRLTEAFF
TRBJ1-2 | - | TRBV4-1 | - | TGCGCCAGCAGCCAAGCCCCTGGGAGGGGCAACTATGGCTACACCTTC | CASSQAPGRGNYGYTF
TRBJ2-5 | - | TRBV14 | TRBD1 | TGTGCCAGCAGCCCGCTTGGCCGAGACAGGGGGCGGCAGTACTTC | CASSPLGRDRGRQYF
TRBJ1-2 | - | TRBV30 | - | TGTGCCTGGAGTGTACGGAGGGTGAGGACCTATGGCTACACCTTC | CAWSVRRVRTYGYTF
TRBJ1-3 | - | TRBV6-5 | - | TGTGCCAGCAGTTATTACGGAGAGGCGGGAAACACCATATATTTT | CASSYYGEAGNTIYF
TRBJ2-1 | few | TRBV2 | - | TGTGCCAGCAGTGAGATGGGGACTTTGAATGAGCAGTTCTTC | CASSEMGTLNEQFF
TRBJ1-6 | - | TRBV7-2 | - | TGTGCCAGCAGCTTCTGGTCCGGGGTTAATAATTCACCCCTCCACTTT | CASSFWSGVNNSPLHF
TRBJ1-2 | - | TRBV7-9 | - | TGTGCCAGCAGACAACAGGGTTCGAATCCTCGTGGCTACACCTTC | CASRQQGSNPRGYTF
TRBJ2-1 | few | TRBV5-1 | TRBD1 | TGCGCCAGCAGCCCTAGACAGGGAAACTACAATGAGCAGTTCTTC | CASSPRQGNYNEQFF
TRBJ2-1 | - | TRBV5-4 | TRBD2 | TGTGCCAGCAGCCCGGAGGTGCGGGGGTACAATGAGCAGTTCTTC | CASSPEVRGYNEQFF
TRBJ2-5 | few | TRBV5-1 | - | TGCGCCAGCTCTCCTCCCTCCCCAGAGACCCAGTACTTC | CASSPPSPETQYF
TRBJ1-5 | - | TRBV21-1 | - | TGTGCCAGCGCATCCCTTCCCGGGGGGGACAATCAGCCCCAGCATTTT | CASASLPGGDNQPQHF
TRBJ1-3 | - | TRBV19 | - | TGTGCCAGCGGAGGGTTCGGACGTTTCTCTGGAAACACCATATATTTT | CASGGFGRFSGNTIYF